The 21 T cell receptor beta chains below come from one sample, sequenced in a study of response to subunit inactivated influenza vaccine. TCRdb re-analysed the RT-PCR reads in MiXCR, keeping a single row per CDR3 protein. The data hold about 650,000 distinct CDR3 sequences, with approximately 14% observed a single time. The specimen comprised PBMCs from blood, sampled 12 days after vaccination. The receptor source for this set is a man in his fifties who received an inactivated influenza vaccine.

V gene TRBV7-9 combines with J gene TRBJ2-1, with TRBD2 identical over 7 bases. V was clipped by 3 bases and J by 7 bases; unmatched bases: 6. CDR1 is SEHNR and CDR2 is FQNEAQ in the germline V gene (reference sequence). CDR3 length: 14 amino acids. This CDR3 reads CASSFRGDWNEQFF. DNA for the CDR3: TGTGCCAGCAGCTTCCGGGGGGACTGGAATGAGCAGTTCTTC.

The chain combines TRBV7-2 with TRBJ2-7; no reliable D call. Germline V gives CDR1 SGHTA, CDR2 FQGNSA. The CDR3 is 13 amino acids. V lost 5 bases and J lost 2, with 10 bases in between. The CDR3 DNA reads TGTGCCAGCAGCCACGGATCGGCCTACGAGCAGTACTTC. Protein: CASSHGSAYEQYF.

This clonotype was detected a few times. The chain combines TRBV6-6 with TRBJ2-1; tentative D call: TRBD1 (6 bases). The CDR3 is 13 residues long. Germline V gene sequence: CDR1 MNHNY, CDR2 SVGAGI (reference sequence). V shed 2 bases and J shed 8 bases, with 10 bases lying between them. The CDR3 DNA follows: TGTGCCAGCAGTTACGAAGGGACATATGAGCAGTTCTTC. Residues: CASSYEGTYEQFF.

The table lists this clonotype with a few counts. The chain is built from TRBV14 and TRBJ1-6; tentatively, D is TRBD1 (6 bases). The CDR3 contains 14 residues. V lost 1 base and J 9 bases, leaving 10 bases between the germline ends. Germline V gene sequence: CDR1 SGHDN, CDR2 FVKESK. CDR3 residues: CASSQVDRPSPLHF. CDR3 nucleotides: TGTGCCAGCAGCCAAGTTGACAGGCCTTCACCCCTCCACTTT.

This clonotype appeared many times. The V and J genes are TRBV24-1 and TRBJ2-5, with D unclear. Germline V CDR1 and CDR2: KGHDR, SFDVKD. The CDR3 is 12 amino acids. V shed 5 bases and J shed 1 base, with 4 bases lying between them. The CDR3: CATSAAQETQYF. For the CDR3, the DNA is TGTGCCACCAGTGCTGCCCAAGAGACCCAGTACTTC.

This clonotype was recorded a few times. CDR3 sequence: CASSYSLTGTGGYEQYF. CDR3 sequence (DNA): TGTGCCAGCAGTTACTCGTTGACCGGGACAGGGGGGTACGAGCAGTACTTC. The rearrangement uses TRBV6-5 and TRBJ2-7; TRBD1 matches at 11 bases. J lost 4 bases, V lost 0 bases, and 8 bases had no gene match. This CDR3 comprises 17 residues. Germline values: CDR1 MNHEY, CDR2 SVGAGI.

The gene calls are TRBV24-1 and TRBJ1-1; maybe TRBD1 (5 bases). The germline gives CDR1 KGHDR, CDR2 SFDVKD. This CDR3 comprises 13 residues. V lost 7 bases to trimming and J lost 1 base, with 9 bases between them. The CDR3: CATSWGGNTEAFF. The CDR3 bases are TGTGCCACCAGCTGGGGGGGGAACACTGAAGCTTTCTTT.

The chain employs TRBV5-1 and TRBJ2-5; D possibly corresponds to TRBD2 (6 bases). This CDR3 contains 13 residues. V lost 4 bases to trimming and J lost 0 bases, with 7 bases between them. Germline V gene lookup returns CDR1 SGHRS and CDR2 YFSETQ. The DNA of the CDR3 is TGCGCCAGCAGCGGGGGGTACCAAGAGACCCAGTACTTC. This codes for CASSGGYQETQYF. Combining the CDR3 with reference TRBV5-1 and TRBJ2-5 gives the whole variable domain KAGVTQTPRYLIKTRGQQVTLSCSPISGHRSVSWYQQTPGQGLQFLFEYFSETQRNKGNFPGRFSGRQFSNSRSEMNVSTLELGDSALYLCASSGGYQETQYFGPGTRLLVL.

This chain joins TRBV6-2 or TRBV6-3 and TRBJ2-7, with TRBD2 identical over 7 bases. V dropped 0 bases and J dropped 5; count of bases not matched to a gene: 4. The CDR3 contains 14 residues. Germline CDR1 and CDR2: MNHEY and SVGEGT. In nucleotides, the CDR3 is TGTGCCAGCAGTTACTCGCGGGGGAGGGACGAGCAGTACTTC. Residues: CASSYSRGRDEQYF.

The chain links TRBV6-2 or TRBV6-3 to TRBJ2-5, with 7 nucleotides matching TRBD1. Trimming took 1 base from V and 5 from J; bases not matched to a gene: 13. CDR3 length: 17 amino acids. Germline CDR1 reads MNHEY; CDR2 reads SVGEGT. CDR3: CASSYFRARQGSETQYF. The CDR3 nucleotides read TGTGCCAGCAGTTACTTTCGCGCCAGACAGGGAAGCGAGACCCAGTACTTC.

This clonotype was seen only a few times. The CDR3 bases are TGTGCCAGCAGTTTTTCCACGGAACCGCCCGGCGGGGAGCTGTTTTTT. It encodes CASSFSTEPPGGELFF. V and J are TRBV12-3 or TRBV12-4 and TRBJ2-2; D is undetermined. The CDR3 runs 16 residues. Trimming took 3 bases from V and 7 from J, leaving 18 bases between them.

The gene calls are TRBV5-5 and TRBJ1-1; TRBD1 agrees at 9 bases. Germline V CDR1 and CDR2: SGHKS, YYEKEE (reference sequence). The V gene end was trimmed by 4 bases and the J gene end by 1 base; junction bases not matched to a gene: 11. CDR3 length: 17 residues. DNA of the CDR3: TGTGCCAGCAGCGGTGGACAGGGGAGAGCGGGGAACACTGAAGCTTTCTTT. It specifies CASSGGQGRAGNTEAFF.

The chain recombines TRBV5-4 with TRBJ1-2, with D unresolved. CDR1 is SGHNT, CDR2 YYREEE, per germline (reference sequence). The CDR3 loop spans 13 amino acids. V was cut by 1 base and J by 5 bases, with 9 bases left in between. DNA for the CDR3: TGTGCCAGCAGCTTGAACGCCCCGTATGGCTACACCTTC. It translates to CASSLNAPYGYTF.

The chain carries TRBV12-3 or TRBV12-4 and TRBJ2-2; unclear D gene. The germline V and J ends were trimmed by 0 bases and 3 bases, with 8 bases remaining between them. This CDR3 has 15 amino acids. The DNA for the CDR3 is TGTGCCAGCAGTTTAGCGCTCCGCTACACCGGGGAGCTGTTTTTT. This sequence encodes CASSLALRYTGELFF.

This clonotype was detected only a few times. The CDR3 region is CASRIDLSSYNEQFF. CDR3 DNA sequence: TGTGCCAGCAGAATCGACCTGAGCTCCTACAATGAGCAGTTCTTC. V usage is TRBV12-3 or TRBV12-4 and J usage is TRBJ2-1; D gene ambiguous. Trimming took 6 bases from V and 0 from J, leaving 12 bases between them. CDR3 length: 15 amino acids.

There are many counts of this clonotype. The CDR3 sequence: CSALGQSSYEQYF. The DNA for the CDR3 is TGCAGTGCGCTCGGACAGAGCTCCTACGAGCAGTACTTC. The chain employs TRBV20-1 and TRBJ2-7, with D tentatively TRBD1 (6 bases). CDR1 DFQATT and CDR2 SNEGSKA come from the germline V gene (reference sequence). V dropped 6 bases and J dropped 0 bases, with 12 bases sitting between them. The CDR3 extends over 13 amino acids.

The gene calls are TRBV15 and TRBJ2-7; possibly TRBD2 for D (5 bases). The V end lost 5 bases, the J end lost 0 bases, and 26 bases lay between the germline ends. Germline V CDR1 and CDR2: LNHNV, YYDKDF (reference sequence). The CDR3 loop spans 19 amino acids. DNA of the CDR3: TGTGCCACCAGCCGCGACCGGGGATCCTCTCGCGGGCTCTCCTACGAGCAGTACTTC. It codes for CATSRDRGSSRGLSYEQYF.

Details on this clonotype: The junction does not match germline at one end; this may be a read error. The gene calls are TRBV6-1 and TRBJ2-5; no definite D call. CDR1 is MNHNS, CDR2 SASEGT, per germline. This CDR3 is 11 amino acids long. CDR3 in amino acids: CASREGKTQYF. DNA for the CDR3: TGTGCCAGCAGGGAAGGAAAGACCCAGTACTTC.

The V gene is TRBV28, the J gene TRBJ1-2; tentative D call: TRBD1 (5 bases). V lost 2 bases, J lost 4 bases, and 14 bases lay in between. Germline CDR1 reads MDHEN; CDR2 reads SYDVKM. The CDR3 is 15 amino acids. DNA of the CDR3: TGTGCCAGCAGTTTAGGTGTCCCGGGGGTCTATGGCTACACCTTC. Amino acids: CASSLGVPGVYGYTF.

This clonotype has ten or more counts. The V and J genes are TRBV5-6 and TRBJ2-2; perhaps TRBD2 as D (5 bases). The germline V and J ends were trimmed by 4 bases and 2 bases, with 12 bases remaining between them. The CDR3 has 15 amino acids. Germline loops: CDR1 SGHDT, CDR2 YYEEEE. This chain's CDR3 is CASSLPTGNTGELFF. The DNA of the CDR3 is TGTGCCAGCAGCCTTCCCACGGGAAACACCGGGGAGCTGTTTTTT. The whole variable domain, remainder taken from reference TRBV5-6 and TRBJ2-2, is DAGVTQSPTHLIKTRGQQVTLRCSPKSGHDTVSWYQQALGQGPQFIFQYYEEEERQRGNFPDRFSGHQFPNYSSELNVNALLLGDSALYLCASSLPTGNTGELFFGEGSRLTVL.

The rearrangement links TRBV20-1 to TRBJ1-2, with TRBD1 as a possible D gene (5 bases). CDR1 is DFQATT, CDR2 SNEGSKA, per germline (reference sequence). Trimming took 6 bases from V and 5 from J, leaving 7 bases between them. CDR3 length: 10 amino acids. The CDR3 sequence: CSARGYGYTF. The CDR3 coding sequence is TGCAGTGCCCGGGGGTATGGCTACACCTTC.